The clone carrying this T cell receptor (beta chain) was counted at least ten times. Amplification used 60 Vbeta primers and 13 Jbeta primers. The protocol was immunoSEQ multiplex PCR, while the TCRdb copy is restricted to in-frame clones and leaves out a portion. The sample lists more than 150,000 clones, over 80% seen once, with around 1.6% in the top ten. Healthy bone marrow donors formed the donor group. The sample belongs to a study of cytomegalovirus exposure and HLA in healthy donors. The V end lost 0 bases, the J end lost 5 bases, and 12 bases lay between the germline ends. The CDR3 extends over 14 amino acids. The germline gives CDR1 SGHNT, CDR2 YYREEE (reference sequence).

The sequence derives from a young woman in good health and CMV-seronegative. The V call is TRBV5-4, the J call TRBJ2-7; weak D call: TRBD2 (6 bases). Sequencing was performed on PBMCs. CDR3 nucleotide sequence: TGTGCCAGCAGCTTGGCCGGGGGTCTTGACGAGCAGTACTTC. It is translated as CASSLAGGLDEQYF.